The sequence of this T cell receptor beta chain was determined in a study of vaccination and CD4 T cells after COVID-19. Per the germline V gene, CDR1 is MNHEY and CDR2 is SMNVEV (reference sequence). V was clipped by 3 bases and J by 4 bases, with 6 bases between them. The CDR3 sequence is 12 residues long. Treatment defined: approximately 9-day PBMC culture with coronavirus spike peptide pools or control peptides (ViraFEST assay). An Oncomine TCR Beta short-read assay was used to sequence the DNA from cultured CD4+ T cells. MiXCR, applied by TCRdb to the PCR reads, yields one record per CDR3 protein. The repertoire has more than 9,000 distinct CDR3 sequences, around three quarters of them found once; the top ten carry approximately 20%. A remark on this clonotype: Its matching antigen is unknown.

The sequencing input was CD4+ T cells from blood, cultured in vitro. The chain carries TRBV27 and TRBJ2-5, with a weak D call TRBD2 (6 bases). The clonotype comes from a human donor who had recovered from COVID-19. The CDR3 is CASSFGGETQYF. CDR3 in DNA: TGTGCCAGCAGTTTCGGGGGAGAGACCCAGTACTTC.